A single T cell receptor beta chain is shown here with its context. This specimen comes from a study of blood T cell repertoires in COVID-19. Study overall: T cells, B-cell-depleted T cells, or PBMCs supplied cDNA or gDNA.

Here immunoSEQ multiplex PCR was the method, and the copy in TCRdb shows in-frame clones only, minus some. The sample has around 270,000 clones, less than 90% seen once. Looked up from germline, CDR1 is MDHEN and CDR2 is SYDVKM. CDR3 length: 12 residues. V lost 6 bases and J lost 4, with 7 bases in between. The J gene is TRBJ2-1, the V gene TRBV28; no clear D gene. This TCR was sampled from a man in his 60s with acute or convalescent COVID-19. The material sequenced was peripheral blood. CDR3 residues: CASRMEYNEQFF. The CDR3, as DNA: TGTGCCAGCAGAATGGAGTACAATGAGCAGTTCTTC.